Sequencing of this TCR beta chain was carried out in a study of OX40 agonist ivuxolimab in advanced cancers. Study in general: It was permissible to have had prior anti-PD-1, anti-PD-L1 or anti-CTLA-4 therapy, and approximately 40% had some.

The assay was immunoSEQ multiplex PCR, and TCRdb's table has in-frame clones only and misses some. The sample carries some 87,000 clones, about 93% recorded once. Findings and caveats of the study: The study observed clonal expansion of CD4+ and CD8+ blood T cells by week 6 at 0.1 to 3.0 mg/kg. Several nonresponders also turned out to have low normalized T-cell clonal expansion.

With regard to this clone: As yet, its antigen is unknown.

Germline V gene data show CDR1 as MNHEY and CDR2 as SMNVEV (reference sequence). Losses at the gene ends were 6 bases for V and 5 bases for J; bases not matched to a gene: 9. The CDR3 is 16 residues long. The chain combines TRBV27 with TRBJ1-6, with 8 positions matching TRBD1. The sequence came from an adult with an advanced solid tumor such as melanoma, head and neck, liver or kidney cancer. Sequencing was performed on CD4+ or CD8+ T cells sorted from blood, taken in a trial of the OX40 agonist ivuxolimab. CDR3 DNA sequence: TGTGCCAGCAGGACAGGGGTCTTTTCAGATAATTCACCCCTCCACTTT. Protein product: CASRTGVFSDNSPLHF.